The 8 T cell receptor beta chains below come from one sample, sequenced in a study of beta chain features in type 1 diabetes. As every portion of the isolated RNA was reverse transcribed, the sequencing read expressed TCRB transcripts. The method was immunoSEQ multiplex PCR; TCRdb's version includes in-frame clones alone and lacks a portion of them. The sample records some 370,000 clones, roughly a tenth being singletons. Antigen specificity for these receptors is unknown. Study-wide results and limits: TCRB CDR3s were moderately but significantly shorter in Type 1 diabetes patients in all four CD4+ subsets.

The sequencing sample was made of central memory CD4+ T cells from blood. These TCRs come from a man aged 25 to 45 with type 1 diabetes.

This clone has only a few counts. CDR3 coding DNA: TGCGCCAGCGGGTTACCGGACGCCGGGGAGCTGTTTTTT. Encoded protein: CASGLPDAGELFF. V usage is TRBV5-1 and J usage is TRBJ2-2; D is undetermined. V was clipped by 7 bases and J by 6 bases, with 13 bases between them. From germline, CDR1 is SGHRS and CDR2 YFSETQ. CDR3 length: 13 amino acids.

The V call is TRBV27, the J call TRBJ2-7, with D perhaps assigned TRBD1 or TRBD2 (7 bases each). CDR3 length: 19 residues. In germline, CDR1 is MNHEY, CDR2 SMNVEV (reference sequence). V gave up 5 bases and J gave up 3 bases, with 29 bases separating them. This CDR3 reads CASSLRGGGDYSRVYEQYF. CDR3 nucleotide sequence: TGTGCCAGCAGTCTGAGGGGAGGGGGCGACTACAGCAGGGTCTACGAGCAGTACTTC.

This clone turned up a few times. One end of the junction is discordant with germline, which a read error may explain. This chain links TRBV7-9 with TRBJ2-7; no clear D gene. The CDR3 contains 12 residues. Germline V gene data show CDR1 as SEHNR and CDR2 as FQNEAQ (reference sequence). CDR3 sequence (DNA): TGTGCCAGCAGCTTAGAAATGGAGACTCAGGCCTTC. Translating it yields CASSLEMETQAF.

By frequency in the sample, this clone is medium-sized. V and J are TRBV11-2 and TRBJ2-1; D remains ambiguous. Germline V gives CDR1 SGHAT, CDR2 FQNNGV. Trimming cost V 3 bases and J 7 bases, with 13 bases left between them. This CDR3 is 14 amino acids long. DNA for the CDR3: TGTGCCAGCAGCTTCCGCCCAATAGGAAATGAGCAGTTCTTC. It encodes CASSFRPIGNEQFF.

This clone was observed a single time. V usage is TRBV5-5 and J usage is TRBJ2-7; D uncertain. Germline CDR1 reads SGHKS; CDR2 reads YYEKEE (reference sequence). The CDR3 runs 11 residues. Trimming left V 2 bases short and J 10 bases short, with 10 bases between. The CDR3 DNA sequence: TGTGCCAGCAGCTTACGGGCTTCTCAGTACTTC. Translating it yields CASSLRASQYF.

The V gene is TRBV9, the J gene TRBJ2-5; the match to TRBD1 covers 10 bases. This CDR3 spans 17 amino acids. Per germline, CDR1 SGDLS and CDR2 YYNGEE. Trimming removed 0 bases from V and 4 bases from J; junction bases left unmatched: 9. Written as DNA, the CDR3 is TGTGCCAGCAGCGTAGAGGCGGGGACAGGGGCGCGAGAGACCCAGTACTTC. It codes for CASSVEAGTGARETQYF.

The CDR3 protein is CASSLGAGQEEETQYF. CDR3 in DNA: TGTGCCAGCAGCTTAGGGGCGGGACAAGAGGAAGAGACCCAGTACTTC. This chain links TRBV7-2 with TRBJ2-5; D tentatively fits TRBD1 or TRBD2 (6 bases each). Per the germline V gene, CDR1 is SGHTA and CDR2 is FQGNSA. V was clipped by 1 base and J by 3 bases, with 15 bases between them. This CDR3 spans 16 amino acids.

This clone has only a few counts. The chain links TRBV7-9 to TRBJ2-1; 8 bases align to TRBD2. Germline V lookup: CDR1 SEHNR, CDR2 FQNEAQ (reference sequence). V trimming: 5 bases; J trimming: 8 bases; junction bases outside the gene matches: 14. This CDR3 is built from 16 residues. CDR3 residues: CASSPRRGGASHEQFF. CDR3 in DNA: TGTGCCAGCAGCCCCCGCCGGGGGGGCGCGTCCCATGAGCAGTTCTTC.